Sequencing of this T cell receptor (beta chain) was carried out in a study of blood T cell repertoires in COVID-19. On the study more broadly: The study drew acute and convalescent COVID-19 samples from the United States, Italy and Spain.

The CDR3 has 13 residues. The germline V gene encodes CDR1 SGHTA and CDR2 FQGTGA. Deletions cut 5 bases from V and 2 bases from J, with 4 bases between. Original handling: How many nucleated cells were present was estimated from reference gene primer amplification. The table came from immunoSEQ multiplex PCR; TCRdb's copy has only in-frame clones and leaves some out. D and trimming come from the DNA, and the V and J calls and clone size come from that table. This table holds just over 250,000 clones, around 90% found once. The specimen was peripheral blood. The receptor comes from a woman between 65 and 79 years old with COVID-19, enrolled during active disease. The V and J genes are TRBV7-3 and TRBJ2-6; the D is unclear. CDR3 amino acids: CASSPTGANVLTF. CDR3 coding DNA: TGTGCCAGCAGCCCAACTGGGGCCAACGTCCTGACTTTC.